The 20 T cell receptor beta chains below were found in one sample sequenced in a study of cytomegalovirus exposure and HLA in healthy donors. In the PCR, 60 Vbeta and 13 Jbeta primers were used. Sequencing was performed with immunoSEQ multiplex PCR; in TCRdb, only in-frame clones are kept and a portion is missing. This table holds 100,000 to 150,000 clones, 10% found once. Material for sequencing was PBMCs. The receptors were gathered from a woman younger than 35 in good health and CMV-seropositive.

The chain joins TRBV28 to TRBJ2-1; TRBD2 might be the D (5 bases). V lost 3 bases and J lost 3, with 9 bases in between. The CDR3 is 14 amino acids. Germline lookup yields CDR1 MDHEN and CDR2 SYDVKM. The chain's CDR3 is CASSLDGLYNEQFF. CDR3 coding DNA: TGTGCCAGCAGTTTGGATGGACTCTACAATGAGCAGTTCTTC. Using reference TRBV28 and TRBJ2-1 for the parts outside the CDR3, the full variable domain is DVKVTQSSRYLVKRTGEKVFLECVQDMDHENMFWYRQDPGLGLRLIYFSYDVKMKEKGDIPEGYSVSREKKERFSLILESASTNQTSMYLCASSLDGLYNEQFFGPGTRLTVL.

This clone has just a few counts. The chain joins TRBV5-1 to TRBJ1-1; 8 bases are shared with TRBD1. CDR3 length: 15 residues. V lost 4 bases and J lost 7; bases outside the gene matches: 12. Germline V gene data show CDR1 as SGHRS and CDR2 as YFSETQ. The CDR3 region is CASSVGQGWGGEAFF. CDR3 nucleotides: TGCGCCAGCAGCGTAGGACAGGGCTGGGGGGGTGAAGCTTTCTTT.

This clone was counted at least ten times. The CDR3 DNA sequence: TGTGCCAGCGAACGCGGGATAAAGACCGGGGAGCTGTTTTTT. It encodes CASERGIKTGELFF. The chain recombines TRBV2 with TRBJ2-2; D perhaps matches TRBD2 (6 bases). CDR3 size: 14 residues. Trimming removed 8 bases from V and 5 bases from J, with 15 bases in between. Germline V lookup: CDR1 SNHLY, CDR2 FYNNEI.

The rearrangement joins TRBV4-1 to TRBJ1-4, with a weak D call TRBD1 (5 bases). V was shortened by 3 bases and J by 7 bases, with 9 bases between the two germline ends. Germline-derived CDR1 and CDR2 are MGHRA and YSYEKL. The CDR3 runs to 13 residues. The CDR3 protein is CASSHRRGEKLFF. Here the CDR3 DNA reads TGCGCCAGCAGCCATAGGAGGGGTGAAAAACTGTTTTTT.

This clone was seen only a few times. V usage is TRBV28 and J usage is TRBJ2-3; D not resolved. Germline loops: CDR1 MDHEN, CDR2 SYDVKM. The CDR3 contains 12 residues. Trimming shortened V by 3 bases and J by 8 bases, and 9 bases separated the two germline ends. CDR3 DNA sequence: TGTGCCAGCAGTTTTAGAGTTGGTACGCAGTATTTT. Protein product: CASSFRVGTQYF.

The table lists this clone with a few counts. The chain combines TRBV29-1 with TRBJ2-5, with 7 nucleotides matching TRBD2. The CDR3 is 13 amino acids. V lost 7 bases to trimming and J lost 5 bases; unmatched junction nucleotides: 10. The germline CDR1 and CDR2 sequences are SQVTM and ANQGSEA. As DNA, the CDR3 is TGCAGCGCCGAGGGCGGGAGCGTCGAGACCCAGTACTTC. Its translation is CSAEGGSVETQYF. Supplemented by reference TRBV29-1 and TRBJ2-5, the full variable domain reads SAVISQKPSRDICQRGTSLTIQCQVDSQVTMMFWYRQQPGQSLTLIATANQGSEATYESGFVIDKFPISRPNLTFSTLTVSNMSPEDSSIYLCSAEGGSVETQYFGPGTRLLVL.

Only a few counts were recorded for this clone. The chain joins TRBV15 to TRBJ2-7, with TRBD1 matching 7 bases. The CDR3 has 13 residues. The germline V gene has CDR1 LNHNV and CDR2 YYDKDF (reference sequence). The V gene end was trimmed by 2 bases and the J gene end by 3 bases; junction bases not matched to a gene: 1. The CDR3 DNA is TGTGCCACCAGCAGACGGGACAGCTACGAGCAGTACTTC. Its protein is CATSRRDSYEQYF.

Of note for this clone: The CDR3 end shows no conserved phenylalanine or tryptophan, and so a read error is likely. The gene calls are TRBV16 and TRBJ1-5, with no clear D. The germline CDR1 and CDR2 sequences are KGHSY and FQNENV. The CDR3 runs 13 residues. V gave up 0 bases and J gave up 9 bases, with 9 bases separating them. The DNA of the CDR3 is TGTGCCAGCAGCCAATCCCCCTGGGGGCCCCAGCATGTT. It is translated as CASSQSPWGPQHV.

CDR3 in DNA: TGTGCCAGCCAGGGGGTGGCTAATGAAAAACTGTTTTTT. The encoded protein is CASQGVANEKLFF. The chain combines TRBV9 with TRBJ1-4, with 7 bases fitting TRBD1. Germline V gives CDR1 SGDLS, CDR2 YYNGEE. The CDR3 is 13 amino acids. V trimming: 7 bases; J trimming: 3 bases; junction bases outside the gene matches: 3.

This chain connects TRBV6-1 to TRBJ1-2, with 9 bases lining up with TRBD1. Germline V CDR1 and CDR2: MNHNS, SASEGT. Trimming removed 1 base from V and 8 bases from J; junction bases left unmatched: 5. The CDR3 is 14 amino acids. The CDR3 DNA follows: TGTGCCAGCAGTGAAGGACAGGGGGTCGAAGGCTACACCTTC. Protein sequence: CASSEGQGVEGYTF.

This sequence joins TRBV19 and TRBJ2-1; the match to TRBD2 covers 15 bases. Germline V gene data show CDR1 as LNHDA and CDR2 as SQIVND (reference sequence). J gave up 5 bases and V 5 bases, and 4 bases lay outside the gene matches. This CDR3 comprises 16 residues. The CDR3 loop reads CASSGWTSGRDNEQFF. CDR3 nucleotides: TGTGCCAGTAGTGGATGGACTAGCGGGAGGGACAATGAGCAGTTCTTC.

This clone was seen a handful of times. V is TRBV6-1 and J is TRBJ2-3, with 9 bases identical to TRBD2. The CDR3 spans 16 residues. Germline V gives CDR1 MNHNS, CDR2 SASEGT. V trimming: 3 bases; J trimming: 6 bases; junction bases outside the gene matches: 10. The DNA of the CDR3 is TGTGCCAGCAGTGATAAGGTAGCGGGAGTTTCGGATACGCAGTATTTT. The encoded protein is CASSDKVAGVSDTQYF.

The gene calls are TRBV4-2 and TRBJ2-7; D is perhaps TRBD2 (6 bases). CDR3 length: 15 residues. CDR1 is LGHNA and CDR2 is YNFKEQ in the germline V gene. V shed 3 bases and J shed 2 bases, with 14 bases lying between them. The CDR3 DNA is TGTGCCAGCAGCCAGTCCGGGACTGGAACCTACGAGCAGTACTTC. Its protein is CASSQSGTGTYEQYF.

Only a few counts were recorded for this clone. The rearrangement uses TRBV11-2 and TRBJ1-1; no definite D call. V gave up 5 bases and J gave up 1 base, with 8 bases separating them. Per the germline V gene, CDR1 is SGHAT and CDR2 is FQNNGV. This CDR3 is 13 amino acids long. The CDR3 coding sequence is TGTGCCAGCAGCCTGGAGGGGAACACTGAAGCTTTCTTT. Translated: CASSLEGNTEAFF.

V gene TRBV27 combines with J gene TRBJ1-2; TRBD1 is a possible D gene (5 bases). V gave up 5 bases and J gave up 2 bases, with 9 bases separating them. Germline CDR1 MNHEY, CDR2 SMNVEV (reference sequence). The CDR3 covers 13 residues. CDR3 sequence (DNA): TGTGCCAGCAGTCTTGGACAAAACTATGGCTACACCTTC. This encodes CASSLGQNYGYTF.

The rearrangement joins TRBV11-1 to TRBJ2-2, with 10 bases matching TRBD1. The CDR3 contains 13 residues. Germline V gene sequence: CDR1 SGHAT, CDR2 FQDESV (reference sequence). V was pared by 1 base and J by 15 bases, with 5 bases of the junction left unmatched. CDR3 sequence (DNA): TGTGCCAGCAGCTTAGGGGGACAGGGGCCGGTGTTTTTT. Translated, it gives CASSLGGQGPVFF.

This chain connects TRBV6-5 to TRBJ1-1; perhaps TRBD1 as D (6 bases). The CDR3 runs to 15 residues. Trimming shortened V by 7 bases and J by 3 bases, and 18 bases separated the two germline ends. CDR1 and CDR2 from the germline V gene are MNHEY and SVGAGI. In DNA form, the CDR3 reads TGTGCCAGCATCATGCGGGGGGCGTGGGACACTGAAGCTTTCTTT. Protein sequence: CASIMRGAWDTEAFF.

The CDR3 nucleotides are TGTGCCAGCAGCTTGGGACGGGAGACTGGGGCCTACGAGCAGTACTTC. Protein product: CASSLGRETGAYEQYF. V usage is TRBV5-4 and J usage is TRBJ2-7, with D maybe TRBD2 (6 bases). CDR3 length: 16 residues. Germline V lookup: CDR1 SGHNT, CDR2 YYREEE (reference sequence). V gave up 0 bases and J gave up 2 bases, with 15 bases separating them.

This clone has just a few counts. The chain couples TRBV7-8 to TRBJ2-3, with TRBD2 matching over 10 bases. J was trimmed by 5 bases and V by 5 bases; bases with no gene match: 13. CDR3 length: 17 residues. In germline, CDR1 is SGHVS, CDR2 FQNEAQ. CDR3 amino acids: CASSPVGSGRLEDTQYF. CDR3 bases: TGTGCCAGCAGCCCAGTTGGTAGCGGGAGGCTTGAAGATACGCAGTATTTT.

V gene TRBV27 combines with J gene TRBJ1-5; perhaps TRBD1 as D (6 bases). The CDR3 runs to 15 residues. V was pared by 5 bases and J by 3 bases, with 14 bases between. Per germline, CDR1 MNHEY and CDR2 SMNVEV (reference sequence). In DNA, the CDR3 is TGTGCCAGCAGTCTGGGGGCATACCACAATCAGCCCCAGCATTTT. This translates into CASSLGAYHNQPQHF.